One and the same sample provided the 28 T cell receptor beta chains below, sequenced in a study of cytomegalovirus exposure and HLA in healthy donors. Primers included in the PCR were 60 Vbeta and 13 Jbeta primers. Clones were sequenced by immunoSEQ multiplex PCR, and TCRdb holds only the in-frame ones, with some missing. The top ten hold less than 1.1% of the sample, which has 150,000 to 200,000 clones, approximately 80% seen once. The source material was PBMCs. The receptors shown here come from a woman in her thirties or forties in good health and CMV-seronegative.

This chain connects TRBV9 to TRBJ1-2, with 9 bases matching TRBD1. Unmatched junction bases numbered 9, after V lost 0 bases and J lost 3 bases. This CDR3 spans 17 amino acids. Germline V gene sequence: CDR1 SGDLS, CDR2 YYNGEE. The CDR3 bases are TGTGCCAGCAGCGTAGCCCCCGGACAGGGGTACGACTATGGCTACACCTTC. This translates into CASSVAPGQGYDYGYTF.

This clone was seen at least ten times. This chain joins TRBV7-9 and TRBJ2-1; D is possibly TRBD2 (6 bases). From germline, CDR1 is SEHNR and CDR2 FQNEAQ (reference sequence). V lost 3 bases and J 9 bases, leaving 9 bases between the germline ends. The CDR3 runs to 12 residues. The CDR3 is CASSLGGLEQFF. In DNA, the CDR3 is TGTGCCAGCAGCTTGGGAGGACTTGAGCAGTTCTTC.

This clone appeared once. The V and J genes are TRBV9 and TRBJ2-1; 11 positions agree with TRBD2. The germline V gene has CDR1 SGDLS and CDR2 YYNGEE. The CDR3 totals 17 residues. V was clipped by 0 bases and J by 9 bases; unmatched bases: 11. This chain's CDR3 is CASSVAIAGGNPGEQFF. The CDR3 nucleotides are TGTGCCAGCAGCGTAGCTATAGCGGGAGGGAACCCCGGTGAGCAGTTCTTC.

V and J are TRBV19 and TRBJ2-5, with 10 bases identical to TRBD2. The CDR3 is made up of 13 amino acids. With V trimmed by 2 bases and J by 7 bases, 1 base remained unmatched. Germline V gives CDR1 LNHDA, CDR2 SQIVND (reference sequence). This chain's CDR3 is CASSISGGGTQYF. The CDR3 bases are TGTGCCAGTAGTATAAGCGGGGGGGGGACCCAGTACTTC.

V usage is TRBV9 and J usage is TRBJ2-1, with TRBD2 matching over 9 bases. The CDR3 extends over 16 amino acids. V was clipped by 0 bases and J by 3 bases; unmatched bases: 4. Looked up from germline, CDR1 is SGDLS and CDR2 is YYNGEE. DNA for the CDR3: TGTGCCAGCAGCGTAGCGGCGGGAGGGGTCTACAATGAGCAGTTCTTC. Encoded protein: CASSVAAGGVYNEQFF.

The V and J genes are TRBV12-5 and TRBJ2-1, with D unclear. Trimming stripped 5 bases from V and 9 bases from J, with 14 bases between. CDR1 is LGHNT and CDR2 is FRNRAP in the germline V gene. The CDR3 length is 13 residues. The CDR3, as DNA: TGTGCTAGTGGTCCGTCCACTGCGGTTGAGCAGTTCTTC. Translation gives CASGPSTAVEQFF.

The chain carries TRBV19 and TRBJ2-3; 12 bases agree with TRBD2. The V segment lost 5 bases and the J segment 2 bases; nucleotides outside the gene matches: 2. CDR1 and CDR2 from the germline V gene are LNHDA and SQIVND (reference sequence). This CDR3 spans 15 amino acids. The CDR3 is CASSRTSGNTDTQYF. CDR3 DNA: TGTGCCAGTAGTCGGACTAGCGGGAACACAGATACGCAGTATTTT.

The rearrangement uses TRBV5-4 and TRBJ2-7; tentatively, D is TRBD2 (6 bases). Germline V gene sequence: CDR1 SGHNT, CDR2 YYREEE (reference sequence). Trimming left V 0 bases short and J 6 bases short, with 7 bases between. This CDR3 has 12 amino acids. CDR3 region: CASSLGGVEQYV. The DNA of the CDR3 is TGTGCCAGCAGCTTGGGGGGGGTCGAGCAGTACGTC.

This clone was observed a single time. The rearrangement uses TRBV28 and TRBJ2-5, with D possibly matching TRBD1 (6 bases). V lost 10 bases and J 3 bases, leaving 12 bases between the germline ends. Germline-derived CDR1 and CDR2 are MDHEN and SYDVKM. The CDR3 extends over 12 amino acids. CDR3 sequence: CATGQTKETQYF. The CDR3 DNA follows: TGTGCCACCGGACAGACGAAAGAGACCCAGTACTTC.

The chain joins TRBV4-1 to TRBJ2-3, with 10 bases identical to TRBD1. The J segment lost 4 bases and the V segment lost 4 bases, leaving 2 bases of the junction unmatched. CDR1 and CDR2 (germline): MGHRA, YSYEKL. This CDR3 comprises 14 residues. The CDR3 reads CASSRQGAADTQYF. In DNA, the CDR3 is TGCGCCAGCAGCCGACAGGGGGCCGCAGATACGCAGTATTTT.

The chain employs TRBV4-3 and TRBJ2-1, with a weak D call TRBD1 (5 bases). The V end was cut by 0 bases, the J end by 3 bases, with 12 bases between. CDR3 size: 16 residues. CDR1 is LGHNA, CDR2 YSLEER, per germline. The CDR3 coding sequence is TGCGCCAGCAGCCAAGATTTTTGGGGCAGCTACAATGAGCAGTTCTTC. It specifies CASSQDFWGSYNEQFF.

The V and J genes are TRBV6-5 and TRBJ1-1, with D perhaps matching TRBD1 (5 bases). The V end lost 7 bases, the J end lost 0 bases, and 9 bases lay between the germline ends. Germline-derived CDR1 and CDR2 are MNHEY and SVGAGI. This CDR3 has 13 amino acids. CDR3 in amino acids: CASKGIMNTEAFF. The CDR3 DNA sequence: TGTGCCAGCAAGGGGATCATGAACACTGAAGCTTTCTTT.

This chain uses TRBV19 with TRBJ1-5; the D gene is possibly TRBD1 (5 bases). V was cut by 10 bases and J by 2 bases, with 18 bases left in between. Germline V CDR1 and CDR2: LNHDA, SQIVND (reference sequence). The CDR3 extends over 15 amino acids. The CDR3 loop is CATRGGGSGNQPQHF. The CDR3 DNA follows: TGTGCCACACGTGGGGGGGGGTCGGGCAATCAGCCCCAGCATTTT. The full variable domain, with the rest looked up from reference TRBV19 and TRBJ1-5, is DGGITQSPKYLFRKEGQNVTLSCEQNLNHDAMYWYRQDPGQGLRLIYYSQIVNDFQKGDIAEGYSVSREKKESFPLTVTSAQKNPTAFYLCATRGGGSGNQPQHFGDGTRLSIL.

The V gene is TRBV6-5, the J gene TRBJ1-1, with a weak D call TRBD1 (6 bases). This CDR3 is 16 amino acids long. From germline, CDR1 is MNHEY and CDR2 SVGAGI. V gave up 3 bases and J gave up 1 base, with 15 bases separating them. The CDR3 region has the DNA TGTGCCAGCAGTTATCACATCGGGACACCGAACACTGAAGCTTTCTTT. This gives the protein CASSYHIGTPNTEAFF.

The chain carries TRBV11-3 and TRBJ1-1, with 8 bases identical to TRBD1. There are 12 residues in the CDR3. In germline, CDR1 is SGHNT, CDR2 YENEEA. The J segment lost 9 bases and the V segment lost 10 bases, leaving 10 bases of the junction unmatched. The CDR3 here is CATAGGSQKAFF. The CDR3 coding sequence is TGTGCCACCGCAGGGGGCTCGCAGAAAGCTTTCTTT.

The rearrangement joins TRBV30 to TRBJ1-2; D gene uncertain. Germline CDR1 reads GTSNPN; CDR2 reads SVGIG (reference sequence). The CDR3 consists of 12 residues. Trimming removed 1 base at V and 4 bases at J, with 7 bases between. This CDR3 reads CAWSGKAYGYTF. For the CDR3, the DNA is TGTGCCTGGAGTGGCAAAGCCTATGGCTACACCTTC.

The chain is built from TRBV28 and TRBJ2-5, with D perhaps matching TRBD2 (6 bases). With 2 bases removed from V and 5 bases from J, the gap between germline ends came to 9 bases. This CDR3 contains 13 residues. Germline CDR1 is MDHEN and CDR2 is SYDVKM. In DNA, the CDR3 is TGTGCCAGCAGTTTAGGCGGGACCGAGACCCAGTACTTC. It codes for CASSLGGTETQYF.

This clone has just a few counts. The chain combines TRBV15 with TRBJ1-5; D remains unclear. Germline V lookup: CDR1 LNHNV, CDR2 YYDKDF (reference sequence). The CDR3 extends over 14 amino acids. Trimming shortened V by 1 base and J by 3 bases, and 7 bases separated the two germline ends. This CDR3 reads CATSRAQVNQPQHF. The DNA for the CDR3 is TGTGCCACCAGCAGAGCCCAGGTCAATCAGCCCCAGCATTTT.

A single count supports this clone. The chain links TRBV9 to TRBJ2-7; the match to TRBD1 covers 8 bases. V was clipped by 5 bases and J by 0 bases; unmatched bases: 10. The germline gives CDR1 SGDLS, CDR2 YYNGEE. The length of the CDR3 is 16 residues. This CDR3 is CASRPAPGGFSYEQYF. CDR3 bases: TGTGCCAGCAGACCCGCCCCAGGGGGCTTCTCCTACGAGCAGTACTTC.

The rearrangement links TRBV7-2 to TRBJ2-5, with TRBD2 as a possible D gene (6 bases). The V and J ends lost 2 bases and 7 bases respectively, with 14 bases between them. There are 14 residues in the CDR3. The germline gives CDR1 SGHTA, CDR2 FQGNSA. The CDR3 DNA follows: TGTGCCAGCAGCTTAATCCCGGAGGAGGGGACCCAGTACTTC. This translates into CASSLIPEEGTQYF.

In this sample, this clone turned up once. The chain is built from TRBV5-1 and TRBJ2-2; D is unresolved. Germline V gives CDR1 SGHRS, CDR2 YFSETQ. This CDR3 region has 14 residues. The V end was cut by 3 bases, the J end by 2 bases, with 8 bases between. CDR3 coding DNA: TGCGCCAGCAGCTATGTTACTAACACCGGGGAGCTGTTTTTT. It yields the protein CASSYVTNTGELFF.

The rearrangement uses TRBV7-3 and TRBJ2-4, with D possibly matching TRBD2 (5 bases). The CDR3 loop spans 14 amino acids. V lost 0 bases and J 8 bases, leaving 11 bases between the germline ends. Germline CDR1 is SGHTA and CDR2 is FQGTGA. CDR3 amino acids: CASSLTPSGDIQYF. The CDR3, as DNA: TGTGCCAGCAGCTTAACTCCCTCCGGGGACATTCAGTACTTC.

The CDR3 protein is CATSTSRTDSYGYTF. The CDR3 nucleotides are TGTGCCACCAGCACCTCCCGGACAGATAGCTATGGCTACACCTTC. The V and J genes are TRBV15 and TRBJ1-2, with D maybe TRBD1 (6 bases). The CDR3 runs 15 residues. Germline V gene sequence: CDR1 LNHNV, CDR2 YYDKDF (reference sequence). Deletions cut 4 bases from V and 4 bases from J, with 16 bases between.

In this sample, this clone turned up once. The chain carries TRBV5-8 and TRBJ2-5, with 8 bases that match TRBD1. The V and J ends lost 5 bases and 7 bases, in that order; junction bases with no gene match: 7. Germline V gene sequence: CDR1 SGHTS, CDR2 YDEGEE. The CDR3 runs 13 residues. The CDR3 loop reads CASSAGGPGTQYF. The CDR3 DNA is TGTGCCAGCAGTGCAGGGGGCCCAGGGACCCAGTACTTC.

The gene calls are TRBV14 and TRBJ1-2, with D maybe TRBD1 (6 bases). The CDR3 covers 13 residues. Trimming cost V 1 base and J 12 bases, with 15 bases left between them. CDR1 SGHDN and CDR2 FVKESK come from the germline V gene. CDR3: CASSQVSGAGNTF. DNA for the CDR3: TGTGCCAGCAGCCAAGTGTCAGGGGCTGGGAACACCTTC.

This clone was seen a few times. The chain recombines TRBV7-2 with TRBJ1-1; D unresolved. From germline, CDR1 is SGHTA and CDR2 FQGNSA. The CDR3 has 17 amino acids. V was clipped by 1 base and J by 5 bases, with 20 bases between them. The CDR3 DNA reads TGTGCCAGCAGCTTAGTGGGGAGTGGTATTATTGGAACTGAAGCTTTCTTT. This sequence encodes CASSLVGSGIIGTEAFF.

This sequence joins TRBV7-8 and TRBJ2-7, with 8 bases identical to TRBD1. Losses at the gene ends were 0 bases for V and 0 bases for J; bases not matched to a gene: 4. Per germline, CDR1 SGHVS and CDR2 FQNEAQ. The CDR3 length is 16 residues. CDR3 nucleotides: TGTGCCAGCAGCTTAGCGAACAGGGGGTCCTCCTACGAGCAGTACTTC. This codes for CASSLANRGSSYEQYF.

The chain is built from TRBV30 and TRBJ2-4; 10 nucleotides line up with TRBD2. Trimming cost V 4 bases and J 1 base; bases outside gene matches: 7. Germline-derived CDR1 and CDR2 are GTSNPN and SVGIG (reference sequence). The CDR3 covers 16 residues. This CDR3 reads CAWTDPGLAAKNIQYF. DNA of the CDR3: TGTGCCTGGACCGATCCGGGACTAGCGGCCAAAAACATTCAGTACTTC.